This T cell receptor (beta chain) stems from a study of CD8+ T cells in alopecia areata. Across the study: Severity of treated patients was scored by affected scalp percentage.

The CDR3 runs 15 residues. The junction had 9 bases not matched to a gene; V was cut back by 5 bases and J by 2 bases. Germline V CDR1 and CDR2: SEHNR, FQNEAQ (reference sequence). Indicated treatment: oral pan-JAK inhibitor, 5-10 mg twice daily. Alopecia areata patients gave lesional scalp punch biopsies and peripheral blood samples. Following RNA extraction, reverse transcription yielded cDNA that acted as the sequencing template. Assay used: immunoSEQ multiplex PCR; TCRdb lists only in-frame clones, some missing. The table records more than 150,000 clones, around 60% of them present only once. Material: CD8+ T cells sorted from blood, obtained at week 24, from a patient treated with tofacitinib. This chain connects TRBV7-9 to TRBJ2-7, with 7 bases that match TRBD2. The TCR originated in a human donor with alopecia areata. The CDR3 bases are TGTGCCAGCAGCGGGCGGCGACTAGCCCCCTACGAGCAGTACTTC. It encodes CASSGRRLAPYEQYF.